The 23 T cell receptor beta chains below come from one sample, sequenced in a study of beta chain features in type 1 diabetes. Overall study results and limits: Moderately but significantly shorter TCRB CDR3s were found in Type 1 diabetes patients in all four CD4+ subsets.

What was sequenced were expressed TCRB transcripts, since all of the isolated RNA had been reverse transcribed. Measured with immunoSEQ multiplex PCR; TCRdb has only the in-frame clones, and not every one. The table includes more than 550,000 clones, about 14% detected once. Their antigens remain unidentified. Sequencing used naive CD4+ T cells from blood. All receptors derive from a man younger than 35 with type 1 diabetes.

V gene TRBV25-1 combines with J gene TRBJ2-1, with D possibly called TRBD1 or TRBD2 (7 bases each). The length of the CDR3 is 15 residues. CDR1 is MGHDK, CDR2 SYGVNS, per germline. Trimming cost V 7 bases and J 8 bases, with 21 bases left between them. The CDR3 loop reads CASTRAGGDTYEQFF. CDR3 DNA sequence: TGTGCCAGCACCCGGGCAGGGGGGGATACGTATGAGCAGTTCTTC. Full variable domain (remainder filled in from reference TRBV25-1 and TRBJ2-1): EADIYQTPRYLVIGTGKKITLECSQTMGHDKMYWYQQDPGMELHLIHYSYGVNSTEKGDLSSESTVSRIRTEHFPLTLESARPSHTSQYLCASTRAGGDTYEQFFGPGTRLTVL.

The chain is built from TRBV9 and TRBJ2-5, with TRBD2 matching 7 bases. The junction had 5 bases not matched to a gene; V was cut back by 4 bases and J by 5 bases. In germline, CDR1 is SGDLS, CDR2 YYNGEE. This CDR3 spans 13 amino acids. This CDR3 is CASSPSGEETQYF. As DNA, the CDR3 is TGTGCCAGCAGCCCGAGCGGGGAGGAGACCCAGTACTTC.

This clone was observed a few times. The V gene is TRBV4-3, the J gene TRBJ2-5; TRBD1 matches 7 bases. V trimming: 3 bases; J trimming: 5 bases; junction bases outside the gene matches: 6. Germline V lookup: CDR1 LGHNA, CDR2 YSLEER. The length of the CDR3 is 14 residues. The CDR3 DNA reads as TGCGCCAGCAGCCACCGCACAGGGGTTGAGACCCAGTACTTC. This translates into CASSHRTGVETQYF.

V usage is TRBV6-7 and J usage is TRBJ2-1; TRBD1 matches 11 bases. TRBV6-7 is recorded as an ORF, its role being uncertain. The V and J ends lost 2 bases and 3 bases, in that order; junction bases with no gene match: 6. This CDR3 is 17 amino acids long. This CDR3 is CASSYDMDRGLYNEQFF. In nucleotides, the CDR3 is TGTGCCAGCAGTTACGATATGGACAGGGGGCTCTACAATGAGCAGTTCTTC.

The rearrangement joins TRBV6-6 to TRBJ2-2, with D perhaps given as TRBD1 or TRBD2 (5 bases each). Trimming left V 6 bases short and J 2 bases short, with 16 bases between. Germline CDR1 reads MNHNY; CDR2 reads SVGAGI (reference sequence). This CDR3 is built from 16 residues. CDR3 loop: CASRVGDLINTGELFF. The CDR3 DNA follows: TGTGCCAGCAGGGTGGGGGACCTCATAAACACCGGGGAGCTGTTTTTT.

This clone was counted a few times. The genes are TRBV18 and TRBJ1-2; TRBD1 matches at 9 bases. This CDR3 spans 13 amino acids. Germline trimming cut 3 bases from V and 8 bases from J; bases unmatched to any gene: 4. Germline V gene data show CDR1 as KGHSH and CDR2 as LQKENI. The CDR3 DNA follows: TGTGCCAGCTCACCGCAGGACAGGGGCGGCTACACCTTC. It codes for CASSPQDRGGYTF. The full variable domain, rest sourced from reference TRBV18 and TRBJ1-2, is NAGVMQNPRHLVRRRGQEARLRCSPMKGHSHVYWYRQLPEEGLKFMVYLQKENIIDESGMPKERFSAEFPKEGPSILRIQQVVRGDSAAYFCASSPQDRGGYTFGSGTRLTVV.

This chain connects TRBV30 to TRBJ2-1; D is unresolved. Germline V gene sequence: CDR1 GTSNPN, CDR2 SVGIG (reference sequence). The germline V and J ends were trimmed by 2 bases and 10 bases, with 9 bases remaining between them. There are 11 residues in the CDR3. CDR3 coding DNA: TGTGCCTGGAGTAGGGTACCCGAGCAGTTCTTC. Its protein is CAWSRVPEQFF.

This clone was counted only a few times. V gene TRBV10-3 combines with J gene TRBJ2-7; maybe TRBD1 (7 bases). V was pared by 2 bases and J by 2 bases, with 19 bases between. Germline CDR1 reads ENHRY; CDR2 reads SYGVKD. The CDR3 loop spans 17 amino acids. Here the CDR3 reads CAISEDFKAGGPYEQYF. For the CDR3, the DNA is TGTGCCATCAGTGAGGATTTTAAGGCAGGGGGGCCCTACGAGCAGTACTTC.

This clone was seen a handful of times. J is TRBJ2-1 and V is TRBV9; 9 bases are a match to TRBD1. Germline values: CDR1 SGDLS, CDR2 YYNGEE. This CDR3 has 15 residues. Losses at the gene ends were 2 bases for V and 10 bases for J; bases not matched to a gene: 10. The CDR3 DNA sequence: TGTGCCAGCAGCGTGGCCCCCCGGGACAGGGACGAGCAGTTCTTC. Encoded protein: CASSVAPRDRDEQFF.

The genes are TRBV9 and TRBJ2-7; 7 bases agree with TRBD2. This CDR3 region has 15 residues. Trimming took 2 bases from V and 0 from J; bases not matched to a gene: 5. From germline, CDR1 is SGDLS and CDR2 YYNGEE. CDR3 residues: CASSVNGLVSYEQYF. The CDR3 DNA sequence: TGTGCCAGCAGCGTGAACGGACTAGTCTCCTACGAGCAGTACTTC. The variable domain in full, with the rest retrieved from reference TRBV9 and TRBJ2-7, is DSGVTQTPKHLITATGQRVTLRCSPRSGDLSVYWYQQSLDQGLQFLIQYYNGEERAKGNILERFSAQQFPDLHSELNLSSLELGDSALYFCASSVNGLVSYEQYFGPGTRLTVT.

There are a few counts of this clone. The chain couples TRBV7-2 to TRBJ1-5, with 7 bases aligning to TRBD1. Trimming at V came to 5 bases and at J to 6 bases, leaving 4 bases not matched to a gene. The length of the CDR3 is 13 residues. Germline-derived CDR1 and CDR2 are SGHTA and FQGNSA. In DNA form, the CDR3 reads TGTGCCAGCAGCCCGACAGGGCCTCAGCCCCAGCATTTT. It encodes CASSPTGPQPQHF.

Only a few counts were recorded for this clone. V is TRBV30 and J is TRBJ2-5; 11 positions match TRBD2. The CDR3 extends over 14 amino acids. Unmatched junction bases numbered 8, after V lost 6 bases and J lost 5 bases. Germline CDR1 is GTSNPN and CDR2 is SVGIG (reference sequence). This CDR3 is CACPLAGGLETQYF. CDR3 DNA: TGTGCCTGTCCCCTAGCGGGAGGTTTGGAGACCCAGTACTTC.

The chain uses TRBV7-2 and TRBJ2-1; no clear D. The germline CDR1 and CDR2 sequences are SGHTA and FQGNSA. This CDR3 has 14 amino acids. The V end lost 5 bases, the J end lost 1 base, and 9 bases lay between the germline ends. CDR3 sequence reads: CASSGDFSYNEQFF. CDR3 DNA sequence: TGTGCCAGCAGCGGAGACTTTTCCTACAATGAGCAGTTCTTC.

The chain uses TRBV30 and TRBJ1-5; D is unresolved. The ends were cut back, 3 bases at V and 6 bases at J, with 21 bases in the middle. The CDR3 has 16 residues. Germline assignment: CDR1 GTSNPN and CDR2 SVGIG (reference sequence). The CDR3 protein is CAWRPKLPIYGQPQHF. CDR3 coding DNA: TGTGCCTGGAGGCCCAAGTTACCGATCTACGGTCAGCCCCAGCATTTT.

V is TRBV27 and J is TRBJ2-3; a weak D match, TRBD2 (6 bases). The CDR3 consists of 16 residues. V was clipped by 10 bases and J by 0 bases, with 20 bases between them. In germline, CDR1 is MNHEY, CDR2 SMNVEV (reference sequence). CDR3 DNA sequence: TGTGCCAACGCGGGACGGATACATTCTAGCACAGATACGCAGTATTTT. This sequence encodes CANAGRIHSSTDTQYF.

V usage is TRBV29-1 and J usage is TRBJ1-2; possible D gene TRBD1, 6 bases. CDR1 SQVTM and CDR2 ANQGSEA come from the germline V gene. Trimming cost V 3 bases and J 0 bases, with 17 bases left between them. This CDR3 region has 16 residues. The CDR3 loop is CSVDPIHGTTNYGYTF. The CDR3 DNA reads as TGCAGCGTTGATCCCATCCACGGGACAACTAACTATGGCTACACCTTC.

This sequence joins TRBV9 and TRBJ2-7, with TRBD2 matching over 8 bases. This CDR3 region has 16 residues. V lost 0 bases to trimming and J lost 1 base; unmatched junction nucleotides: 6. Germline V lookup: CDR1 SGDLS, CDR2 YYNGEE. This CDR3 is CASSVGSGGISYEQYF. Here the CDR3 DNA reads TGTGCCAGCAGCGTAGGAAGCGGGGGTATTTCCTACGAGCAGTACTTC.

This clone was seen only a few times. The chain couples TRBV7-6 to TRBJ2-1, with 7 bases lining up with TRBD1. The J segment lost 6 bases and the V segment lost 0 bases, leaving 8 bases of the junction unmatched. There are 16 residues in the CDR3. Germline V gene lookup returns CDR1 SGHVS and CDR2 FNYEAQ. In DNA, the CDR3 is TGTGCCAGCAGCTTAGCACAGGGGCTCCAACGCAATGAGCAGTTCTTC. Amino acids: CASSLAQGLQRNEQFF.

This clone has just a few counts. The gene calls are TRBV9 and TRBJ1-3, with 7 bases fitting TRBD1. Germline V gene data show CDR1 as SGDLS and CDR2 as YYNGEE. The junction had 6 bases not matched to a gene; V was cut back by 3 bases and J by 0 bases. This CDR3 is 16 amino acids long. CDR3: CASSAWDSRSGNTIYF. The CDR3 bases are TGTGCCAGCAGCGCCTGGGACAGTCGCTCTGGAAACACCATATATTTT.

V usage is TRBV27 and J usage is TRBJ1-2, with D uncertain. CDR3 length: 13 amino acids. V was clipped by 0 bases and J by 2 bases, with 4 bases between them. The germline CDR1 and CDR2 sequences are MNHEY and SMNVEV (reference sequence). The CDR3 DNA follows: TGTGCCAGCAGTTTATCAGGGAACTATGGCTACACCTTC. It is translated as CASSLSGNYGYTF.

The chain links TRBV6-6 to TRBJ1-5; 10 nucleotides match TRBD1. This CDR3 comprises 16 residues. In germline, CDR1 is MNHNY, CDR2 SVGAGI (reference sequence). The V segment lost 2 bases and the J segment 2 bases; nucleotides outside the gene matches: 3. CDR3 DNA: TGTGCCAGCAGTTACCCAGGACAGGGGGGCAATCAGCCCCAGCATTTT. Residues: CASSYPGQGGNQPQHF.

This clone was observed a handful of times. The rearrangement uses TRBV7-9 and TRBJ2-1, with D perhaps matching TRBD2 (6 bases). Deletions cut 4 bases from V and 12 bases from J, with 16 bases between. In germline, CDR1 is SEHNR, CDR2 FQNEAQ (reference sequence). The CDR3 runs 13 residues. This chain's CDR3 is CASSSPPVGGQFF. The CDR3 bases are TGTGCCAGCAGCTCACCGCCGGTCGGGGGGCAGTTCTTC.

This chain links TRBV6-5 with TRBJ2-7, with no clear D. The CDR3 consists of 12 residues. Trimming took 9 bases from V and 5 from J, leaving 14 bases between them. CDR1 is MNHEY and CDR2 is SVGAGI in the germline V gene. CDR3 sequence (DNA): TGTGCCAGGATCCTTCTTCGTGACGAGCAGTACTTC. Protein: CARILLRDEQYF.